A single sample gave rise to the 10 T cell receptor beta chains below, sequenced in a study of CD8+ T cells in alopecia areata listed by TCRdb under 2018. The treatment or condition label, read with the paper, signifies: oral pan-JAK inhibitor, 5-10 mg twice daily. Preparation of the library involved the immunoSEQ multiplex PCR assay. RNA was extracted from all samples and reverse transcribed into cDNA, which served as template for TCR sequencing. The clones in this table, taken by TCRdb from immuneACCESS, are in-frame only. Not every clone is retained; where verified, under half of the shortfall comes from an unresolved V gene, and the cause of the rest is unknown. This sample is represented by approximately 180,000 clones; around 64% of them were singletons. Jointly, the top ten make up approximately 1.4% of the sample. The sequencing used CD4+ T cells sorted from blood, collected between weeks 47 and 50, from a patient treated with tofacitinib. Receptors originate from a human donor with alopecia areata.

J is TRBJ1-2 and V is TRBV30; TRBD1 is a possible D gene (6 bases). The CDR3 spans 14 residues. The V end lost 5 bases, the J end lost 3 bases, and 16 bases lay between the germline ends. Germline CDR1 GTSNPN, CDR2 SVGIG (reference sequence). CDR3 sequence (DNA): TGTGCCTGGGGTCCGAGAAACAGGGACTATGGCTACACCTTC. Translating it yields CAWGPRNRDYGYTF.

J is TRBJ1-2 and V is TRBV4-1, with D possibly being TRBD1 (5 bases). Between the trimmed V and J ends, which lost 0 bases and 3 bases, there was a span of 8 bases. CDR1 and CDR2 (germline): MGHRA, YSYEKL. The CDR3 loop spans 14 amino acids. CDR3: CASSQDAGYYGYTF. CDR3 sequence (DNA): TGCGCCAGCAGCCAAGATGCAGGGTACTATGGCTACACCTTC.

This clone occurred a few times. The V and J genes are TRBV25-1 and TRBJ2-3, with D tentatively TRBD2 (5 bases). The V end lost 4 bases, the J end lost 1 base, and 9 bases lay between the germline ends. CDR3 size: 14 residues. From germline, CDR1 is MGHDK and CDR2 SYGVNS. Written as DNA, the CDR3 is TGTGCCAGCAGTGGATTTAGCGGCACAGATACGCAGTATTTT. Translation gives CASSGFSGTDTQYF.

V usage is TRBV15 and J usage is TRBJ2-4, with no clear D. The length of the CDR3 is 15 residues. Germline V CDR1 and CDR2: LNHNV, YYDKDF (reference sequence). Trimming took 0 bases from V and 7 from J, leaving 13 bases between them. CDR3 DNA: TGTGCCACCAGCAGAGATGTGGCCGAAGGTAACATTCAGTACTTC. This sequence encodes CATSRDVAEGNIQYF.

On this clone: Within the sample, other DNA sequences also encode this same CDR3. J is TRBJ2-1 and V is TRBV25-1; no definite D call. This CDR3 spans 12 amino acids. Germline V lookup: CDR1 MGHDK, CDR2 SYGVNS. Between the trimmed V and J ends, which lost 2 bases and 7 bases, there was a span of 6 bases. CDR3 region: CASSEALNEQFF. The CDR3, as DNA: TGTGCCAGCAGTGAAGCCCTAAATGAGCAGTTCTTC.

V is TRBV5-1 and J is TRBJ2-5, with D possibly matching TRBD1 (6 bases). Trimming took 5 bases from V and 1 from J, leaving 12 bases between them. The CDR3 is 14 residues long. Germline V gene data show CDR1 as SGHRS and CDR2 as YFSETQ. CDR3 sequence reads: CASRLPTGQETQYF. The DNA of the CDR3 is TGCGCCAGCAGACTCCCGACAGGCCAAGAGACCCAGTACTTC. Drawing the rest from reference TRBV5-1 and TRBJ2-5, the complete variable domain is KAGVTQTPRYLIKTRGQQVTLSCSPISGHRSVSWYQQTPGQGLQFLFEYFSETQRNKGNFPGRFSGRQFSNSRSEMNVSTLELGDSALYLCASRLPTGQETQYFGPGTRLLVL.

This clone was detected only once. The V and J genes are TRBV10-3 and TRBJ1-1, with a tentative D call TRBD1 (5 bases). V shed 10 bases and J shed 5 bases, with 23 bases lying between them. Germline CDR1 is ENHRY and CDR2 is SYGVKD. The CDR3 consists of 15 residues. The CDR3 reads CATYNPKGSGTEAFF. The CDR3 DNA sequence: TGTGCCACCTATAATCCGAAAGGTTCAGGGACTGAAGCTTTCTTT.

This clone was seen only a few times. CDR3 nucleotides: TGTGCCTGGAGTGTGAGGGCGGGGAACAATGAGCAGTTCTTC. Its protein is CAWSVRAGNNEQFF. V is TRBV30 and J is TRBJ2-1, with a weak D call TRBD2 (6 bases). Germline assignment: CDR1 GTSNPN and CDR2 SVGIG (reference sequence). This CDR3 has 14 amino acids. Trimming pared 0 bases from V and 5 bases from J, leaving 11 bases between.

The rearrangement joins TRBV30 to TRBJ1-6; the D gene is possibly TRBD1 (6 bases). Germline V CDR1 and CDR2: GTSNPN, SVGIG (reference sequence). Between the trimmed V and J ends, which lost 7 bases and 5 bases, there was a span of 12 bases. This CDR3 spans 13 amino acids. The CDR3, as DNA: TGTGCCTCATCAGGACAGAATAATTCACCCCTCCACTTT. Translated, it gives CASSGQNNSPLHF.

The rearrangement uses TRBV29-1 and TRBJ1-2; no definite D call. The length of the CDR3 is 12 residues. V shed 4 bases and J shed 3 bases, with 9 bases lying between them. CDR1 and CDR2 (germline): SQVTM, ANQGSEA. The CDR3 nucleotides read TGCAGCGTTGTGTGGGAGGACTATGGCTACACCTTC. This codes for CSVVWEDYGYTF.